This T cell receptor beta chain was identified in a study of blood T cell repertoires in COVID-19. Study summary: Italy, Spain and the United States were the sources of the convalescent and acute COVID-19 samples.

This clone was seen a handful of times. CDR1 and CDR2 from the germline V gene are SGHTS and YDEGEE. This CDR3 has 16 amino acids. Germline trimming cut 9 bases from V and 0 bases from J; bases unmatched to any gene: 12. It was during active infection that Seattle patients were enrolled and then longitudinally followed. The repertoire was sequenced with immunoSEQ multiplex PCR; TCRdb's copy has only in-frame clones and lacks some. Among about 440,000 clones, around 89% were seen once, and the ten largest hold roughly 13%. This TCR was sampled from a woman in her fifties or sixties with COVID-19, enrolled during active disease. The sample taken for sequencing was peripheral blood. The gene calls are TRBV5-8 and TRBJ2-1, with 7 nucleotides matching TRBD1. In nucleotides, the CDR3 is TGTGCCACCCTACACTCCCGGGACAGCTCCTACAATGAGCAGTTCTTC. This codes for CATLHSRDSSYNEQFF.